This T cell receptor beta chain came from a study of cytomegalovirus exposure and HLA in healthy donors. Study-wide results and caveats: Researchers catalogued some 160 TCR beta chains as cytomegalovirus-associated. Later analysis identified a missense DCLRE1C variant that was linked to TCR beta V- and J-gene trimming. HLA alleles were associated with 16,000 or so TCR beta sequences in a later analysis at 0.05 false discovery rate.

Donors had nominal health at sampling but likely had unrecorded immune exposures. About this clone itself: Its antigen is unidentified.

This CDR3 spans 13 amino acids. Germline V gives CDR1 LNHDA, CDR2 SQIVND (reference sequence). Trimming cost V 7 bases and J 4 bases, with 11 bases left between them. In the PCR, 60 Vbeta and 13 Jbeta primers were used. Some clones are missing from TCRdb's copy, which holds only in-frame ones; the method was immunoSEQ multiplex PCR. The table includes roughly 180,000 clones, approximately 88% detected once. Specimen: PBMCs. This chain uses TRBV19 with TRBJ1-5; D unclear. The receptor was derived from a man in his thirties or forties in good health and CMV-seronegative. Here the CDR3 reads CASNFGQNQPQHF. DNA of the CDR3: TGTGCCAGTAATTTTGGGCAAAATCAGCCCCAGCATTTT.